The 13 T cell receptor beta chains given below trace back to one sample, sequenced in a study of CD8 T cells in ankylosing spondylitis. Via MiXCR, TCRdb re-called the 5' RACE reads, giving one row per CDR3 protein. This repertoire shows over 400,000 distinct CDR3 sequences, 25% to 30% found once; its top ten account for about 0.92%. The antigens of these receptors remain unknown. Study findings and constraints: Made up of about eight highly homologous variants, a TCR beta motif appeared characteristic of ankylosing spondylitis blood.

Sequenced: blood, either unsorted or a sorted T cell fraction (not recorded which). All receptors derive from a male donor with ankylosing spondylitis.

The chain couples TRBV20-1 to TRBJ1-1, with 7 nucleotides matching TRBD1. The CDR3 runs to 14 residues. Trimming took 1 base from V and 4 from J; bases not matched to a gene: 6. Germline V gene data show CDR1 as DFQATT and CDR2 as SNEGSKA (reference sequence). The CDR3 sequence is CSARVEGAFTEAFF. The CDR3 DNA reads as TGCAGTGCTAGAGTGGAGGGGGCGTTCACTGAAGCTTTCTTT.

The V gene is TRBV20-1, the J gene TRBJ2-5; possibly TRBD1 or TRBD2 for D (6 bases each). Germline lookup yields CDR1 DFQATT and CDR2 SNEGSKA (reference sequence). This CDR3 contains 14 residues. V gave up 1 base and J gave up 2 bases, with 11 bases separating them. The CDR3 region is CSARAGAFQETQYF. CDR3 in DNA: TGCAGTGCTAGAGCGGGGGCGTTTCAAGAGACCCAGTACTTC.

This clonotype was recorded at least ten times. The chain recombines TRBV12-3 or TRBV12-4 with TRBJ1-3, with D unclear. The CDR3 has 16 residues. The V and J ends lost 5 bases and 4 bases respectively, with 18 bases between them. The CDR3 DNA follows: TGTGCCAGCAGTCCGGATCTGGCCAGTTGGGGAAACACCATATATTTT. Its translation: CASSPDLASWGNTIYF.

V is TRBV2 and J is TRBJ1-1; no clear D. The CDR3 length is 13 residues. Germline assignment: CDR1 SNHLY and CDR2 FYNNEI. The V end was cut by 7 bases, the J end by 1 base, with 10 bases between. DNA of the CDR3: TGTGCCAGCATTACAATGGGGAACACTGAAGCTTTCTTT. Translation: CASITMGNTEAFF.

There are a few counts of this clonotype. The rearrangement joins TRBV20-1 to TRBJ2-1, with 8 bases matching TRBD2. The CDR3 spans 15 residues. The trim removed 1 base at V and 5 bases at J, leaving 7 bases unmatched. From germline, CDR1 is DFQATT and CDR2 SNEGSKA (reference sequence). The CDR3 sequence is CSARGPGGPHNEQFF. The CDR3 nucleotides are TGCAGTGCTAGAGGGCCGGGAGGGCCTCACAATGAGCAGTTCTTC.

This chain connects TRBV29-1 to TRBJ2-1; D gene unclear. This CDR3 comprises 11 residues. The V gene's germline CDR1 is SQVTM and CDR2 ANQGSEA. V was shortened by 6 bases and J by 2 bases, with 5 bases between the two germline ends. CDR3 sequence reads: CSVTPYNEQFF. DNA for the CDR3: TGCAGCGTCACTCCCTACAATGAGCAGTTCTTC.

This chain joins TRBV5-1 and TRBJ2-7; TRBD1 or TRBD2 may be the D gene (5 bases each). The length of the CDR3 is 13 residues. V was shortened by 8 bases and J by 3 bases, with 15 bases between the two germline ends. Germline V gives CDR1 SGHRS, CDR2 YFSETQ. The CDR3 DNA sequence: TGCGCCAGGACTGGGGACGTCAGCTACGAGCAGTACGTC. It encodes CARTGDVSYEQYV.

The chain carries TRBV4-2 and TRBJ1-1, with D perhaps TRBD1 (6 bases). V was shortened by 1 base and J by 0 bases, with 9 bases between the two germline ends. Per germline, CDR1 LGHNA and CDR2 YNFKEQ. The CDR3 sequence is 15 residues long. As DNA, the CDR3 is TGTGCCAGCAGCCAAGTGGACAGATTGAACACTGAAGCTTTCTTT. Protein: CASSQVDRLNTEAFF.

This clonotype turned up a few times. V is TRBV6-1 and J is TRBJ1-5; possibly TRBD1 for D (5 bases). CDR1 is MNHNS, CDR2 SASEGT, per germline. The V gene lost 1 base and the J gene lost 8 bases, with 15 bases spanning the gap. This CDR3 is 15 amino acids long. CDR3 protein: CASSEDRGSSKPQHF. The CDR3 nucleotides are TGTGCCAGCAGTGAAGATCGGGGGAGTTCTAAGCCCCAGCATTTT.

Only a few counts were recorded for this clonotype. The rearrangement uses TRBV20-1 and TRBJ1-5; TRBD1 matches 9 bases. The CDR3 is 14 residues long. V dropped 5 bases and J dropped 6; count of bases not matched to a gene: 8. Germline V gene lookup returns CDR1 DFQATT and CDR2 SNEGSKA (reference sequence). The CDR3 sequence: CSAVPGQGGQPQHF. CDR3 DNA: TGCAGTGCTGTCCCGGGACAGGGCGGTCAGCCCCAGCATTTT.

CDR3 amino acids: CASSLRLAGGPRDTQYF. The CDR3 DNA follows: TGTGCCAGCAGCTTAAGGCTAGCGGGAGGGCCTAGGGATACGCAGTATTTT. The V call is TRBV7-2, the J call TRBJ2-3; 12 positions agree with TRBD2. V lost 2 bases, J lost 6 bases, and 9 bases stayed unmatched. CDR1 and CDR2 from the germline V gene are SGHTA and FQGNSA. CDR3 length: 17 residues. Together with reference TRBV7-2 and TRBJ2-3, the CDR3 gives the full variable domain: GAGVSQSPSNKVTEKGKDVELRCDPISGHTALYWYRQSLGQGLEFLIYFQGNSAPDKSGLPSDRFSAERTGGSVSTLTIQRTQQEDSAVYLCASSLRLAGGPRDTQYFGPGTRLTVL.

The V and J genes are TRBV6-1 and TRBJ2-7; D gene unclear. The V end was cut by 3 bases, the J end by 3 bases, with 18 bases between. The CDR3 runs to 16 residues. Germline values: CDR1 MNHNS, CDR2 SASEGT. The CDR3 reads CASSDYSGSHVYEQYV. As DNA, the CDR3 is TGTGCCAGCAGTGACTACTCCGGTTCCCACGTCTACGAGCAGTACGTC.

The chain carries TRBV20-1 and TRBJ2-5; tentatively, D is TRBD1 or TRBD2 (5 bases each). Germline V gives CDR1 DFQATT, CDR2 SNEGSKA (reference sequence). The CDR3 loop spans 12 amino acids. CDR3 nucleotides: TGCAGACTGCTGGGGGATCGGGAGACCCAGTACTTC. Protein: CRLLGDRETQYF.